This TCR beta chain was recovered during a study of blood T cell repertoires in COVID-19. Profiled with immunoSEQ multiplex PCR; TCRdb holds only in-frame clones, not every one. Of approximately 320,000 clones in the sample, more than 75% are singletons; the top ten hold 2% to 3%. Trimming took off 1 base at V and 5 bases at J, with 8 bases between the two ends. Germline CDR1 and CDR2: LNHNV and YYDKDF (reference sequence). The CDR3 covers 13 residues. V gene TRBV15 combines with J gene TRBJ1-1, with no clear D. Specimen: PBMCs or T cells enriched from blood (not recorded which). The origin of this receptor is a man aged 60 to 75 who had recovered from COVID-19. CDR3 in amino acids: CATSRAASTEAFF. The CDR3 region has the DNA TGTGCCACCAGCAGAGCCGCGTCGACTGAAGCTTTCTTT.